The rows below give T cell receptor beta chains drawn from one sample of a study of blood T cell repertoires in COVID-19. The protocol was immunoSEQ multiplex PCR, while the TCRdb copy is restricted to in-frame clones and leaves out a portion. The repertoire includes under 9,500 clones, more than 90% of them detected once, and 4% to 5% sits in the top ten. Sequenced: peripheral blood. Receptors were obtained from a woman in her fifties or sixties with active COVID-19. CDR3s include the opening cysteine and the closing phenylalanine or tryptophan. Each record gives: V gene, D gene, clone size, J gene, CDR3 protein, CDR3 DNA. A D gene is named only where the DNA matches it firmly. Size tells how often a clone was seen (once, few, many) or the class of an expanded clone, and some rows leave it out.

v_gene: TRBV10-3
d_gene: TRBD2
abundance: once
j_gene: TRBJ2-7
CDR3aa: CASNLAGVSYEQYF
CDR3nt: TGTGCCTCGAATCTAGCGGGAGTGAGCTACGAGCAGTACTTC

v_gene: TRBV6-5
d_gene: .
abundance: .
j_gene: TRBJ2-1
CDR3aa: CASSYSRTRYNEQFF
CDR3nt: TGTGCCAGCAGTTACTCGAGAACTCGCTACAATGAGCAGTTCTTC

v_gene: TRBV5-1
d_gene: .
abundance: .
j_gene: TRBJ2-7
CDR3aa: CASSPGGTAYEQYF
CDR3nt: TGCGCCAGCAGCCCTGGAGGGACAGCCTACGAGCAGTACTTC

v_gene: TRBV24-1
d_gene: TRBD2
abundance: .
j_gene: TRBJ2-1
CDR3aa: CATSDHNGRAGGNEQFF
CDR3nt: TGTGCCACCAGTGATCATAACGGGAGGGCCGGGGGCAATGAGCAGTTCTTC

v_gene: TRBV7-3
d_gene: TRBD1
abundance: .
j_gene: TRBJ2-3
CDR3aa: CASSLGTGRRTDTQYF
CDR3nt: TGTGCCAGCAGCTTAGGGACAGGAAGACGCACAGATACGCAGTATTTT

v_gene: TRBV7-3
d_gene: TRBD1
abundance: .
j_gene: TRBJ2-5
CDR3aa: CASSLTGTAQETQYF
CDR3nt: TGTGCCAGCAGCTTAACAGGGACAGCCCAAGAGACCCAGTACTTC

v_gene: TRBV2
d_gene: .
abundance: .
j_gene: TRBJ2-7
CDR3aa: CASSVGRGRAYEQYF
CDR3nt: TGTGCCAGCAGTGTGGGCAGGGGCAGGGCCTACGAGCAGTACTTC

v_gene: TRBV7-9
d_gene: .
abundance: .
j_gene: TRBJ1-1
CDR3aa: CASSPTGNTEAFF
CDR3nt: TGTGCCAGCAGCCCGACAGGGAACACTGAAGCTTTCTTT

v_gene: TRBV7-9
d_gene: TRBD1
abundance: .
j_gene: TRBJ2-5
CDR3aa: CASSLGQGMVETQYF
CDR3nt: TGTGCCAGCAGCTTGGGACAGGGGATGGTGGAGACCCAGTACTTC

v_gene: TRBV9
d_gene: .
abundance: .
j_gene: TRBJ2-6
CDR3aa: CASSVAPTGANVLTF
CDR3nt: TGTGCCAGCAGCGTAGCCCCTACTGGGGCCAACGTCCTGACTTTC

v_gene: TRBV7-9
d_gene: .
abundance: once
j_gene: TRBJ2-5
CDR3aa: CASSSGLQETQYF
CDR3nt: TGTGCCAGCAGCTCGGGACTGCAAGAGACCCAGTACTTC

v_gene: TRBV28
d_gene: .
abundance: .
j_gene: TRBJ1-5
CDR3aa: CASSSPAGNQPQHF
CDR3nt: TGTGCCAGCAGTTCCCCGGCAGGGAATCAGCCCCAGCATTTT

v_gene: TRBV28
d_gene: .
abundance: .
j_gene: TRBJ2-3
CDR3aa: CASRRGRGEVTDTQYF
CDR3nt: TGTGCCAGCAGGCGGGGGCGCGGAGAAGTCACAGATACGCAGTATTTT

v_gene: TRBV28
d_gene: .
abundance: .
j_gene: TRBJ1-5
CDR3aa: CASSLDLGVQPQHF
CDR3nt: TGTGCCAGCAGTTTAGACCTTGGAGTTCAGCCCCAGCATTTT

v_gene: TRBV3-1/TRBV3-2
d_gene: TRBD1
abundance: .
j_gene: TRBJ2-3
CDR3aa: CASSQVWDRVGDTQYF
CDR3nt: TGTGCCAGCAGCCAAGTTTGGGACAGGGTCGGAGATACGCAGTATTTT

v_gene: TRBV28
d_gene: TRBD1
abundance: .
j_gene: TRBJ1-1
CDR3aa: CASSDRGDTEAFF
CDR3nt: TGTGCCAGCAGTGACAGGGGGGACACTGAAGCTTTCTTT

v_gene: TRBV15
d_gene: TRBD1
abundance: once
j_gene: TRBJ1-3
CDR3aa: CATSRPQGQGLLNSGNTIYF
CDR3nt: TGTGCCACCAGCAGACCTCAGGGACAGGGTCTACTTAACTCTGGAAACACCATATATTTT

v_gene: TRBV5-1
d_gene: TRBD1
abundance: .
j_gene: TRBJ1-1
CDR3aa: CASSLASGQQNTEAFF
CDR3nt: TGCGCCAGCAGCTTGGCCTCGGGACAGCAGAACACTGAAGCTTTCTTT

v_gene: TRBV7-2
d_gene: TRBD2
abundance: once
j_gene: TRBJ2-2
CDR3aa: CASSLDIAGAYTGELFF
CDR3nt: TGTGCCAGCAGCTTAGACATAGCGGGAGCTTACACCGGGGAGCTGTTTTTT

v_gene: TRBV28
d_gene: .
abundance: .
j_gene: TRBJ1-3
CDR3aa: CASTPQGLRSGNTIYF
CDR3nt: TGTGCCAGCACCCCTCAGGGGTTACGCTCTGGAAACACCATATATTTT

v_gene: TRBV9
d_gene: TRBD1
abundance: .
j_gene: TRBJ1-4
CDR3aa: CASSSGQGRTNEKLFF
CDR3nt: TGTGCCAGCAGCTCTGGACAGGGCCGAACTAATGAAAAACTGTTTTTT

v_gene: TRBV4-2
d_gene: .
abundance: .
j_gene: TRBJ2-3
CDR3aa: CASSQEAGSQDTQYF
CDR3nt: TGTGCCAGCAGCCAAGAAGCAGGGTCCCAAGATACGCAGTATTTT

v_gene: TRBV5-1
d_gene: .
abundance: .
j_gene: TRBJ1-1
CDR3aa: CASSLASGGGEYEAFF
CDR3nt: TGCGCCAGCAGCTTGGCCTCGGGAGGGGGTGAATATGAAGCTTTCTTT

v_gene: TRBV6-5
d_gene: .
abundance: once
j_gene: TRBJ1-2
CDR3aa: CASRISGNPLRGYTF
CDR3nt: TGTGCCAGCCGAATTTCGGGAAACCCTCTTCGTGGCTACACCTTC

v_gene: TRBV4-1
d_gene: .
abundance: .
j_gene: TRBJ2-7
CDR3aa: CASSPRGREAFEQYF
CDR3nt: TGCGCCAGCAGCCCTAGGGGGCGGGAAGCCTTTGAGCAGTACTTC

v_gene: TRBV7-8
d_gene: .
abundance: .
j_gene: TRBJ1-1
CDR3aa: CASTKEVAGMNTEAFF
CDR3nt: TGTGCCAGCACCAAGGAGGTGGCGGGCATGAACACTGAAGCTTTCTTT

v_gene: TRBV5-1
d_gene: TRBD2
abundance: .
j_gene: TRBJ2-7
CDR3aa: CASNGISGSVGEQYF
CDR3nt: TGCGCCAGCAATGGTATTAGCGGGAGTGTGGGCGAGCAGTACTTC

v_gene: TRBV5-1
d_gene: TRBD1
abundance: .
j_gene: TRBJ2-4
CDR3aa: CASSPTQGDIQYF
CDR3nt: TGCGCCAGCAGCCCGACTCAGGGGGACATTCAGTACTTC

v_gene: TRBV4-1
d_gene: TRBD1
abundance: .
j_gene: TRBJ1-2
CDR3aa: CASSQERGLGYGYTF
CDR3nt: TGCGCCAGCAGCCAAGAAAGGGGGCTAGGCTATGGCTACACCTTC

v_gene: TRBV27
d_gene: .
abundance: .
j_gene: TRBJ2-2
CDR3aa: CASSLHRGTGELFF
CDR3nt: TGTGCCAGCAGTTTGCACCGGGGTACCGGGGAGCTGTTTTTT

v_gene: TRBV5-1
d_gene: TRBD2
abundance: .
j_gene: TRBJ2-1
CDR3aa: CASRSAGGPHPGNEQFF
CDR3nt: TGCGCCAGCAGGTCAGCGGGAGGACCTCACCCCGGCAATGAGCAGTTCTTC

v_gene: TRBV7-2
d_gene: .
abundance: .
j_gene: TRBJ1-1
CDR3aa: CASSLYSHTEAFF
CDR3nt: TGTGCCAGCAGCTTATACAGCCACACTGAAGCTTTCTTT

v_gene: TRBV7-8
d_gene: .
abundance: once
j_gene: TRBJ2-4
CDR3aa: CASSLRPGSLAKNIQYF
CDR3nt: TGTGCCAGCAGCTTACGTCCGGGATCCCTAGCCAAAAACATTCAGTACTTC

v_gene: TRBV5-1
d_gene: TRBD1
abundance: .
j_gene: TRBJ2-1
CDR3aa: CASSRQGEQFF
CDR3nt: TGCGCCAGCAGCCGACAGGGTGAGCAGTTCTTC

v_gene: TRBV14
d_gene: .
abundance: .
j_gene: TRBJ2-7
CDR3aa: CASSLGGGLYEQYF
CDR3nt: TGTGCCAGCAGCCTCGGAGGTGGCCTCTACGAGCAGTACTTC

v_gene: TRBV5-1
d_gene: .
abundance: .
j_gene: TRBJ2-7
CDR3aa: CASSLDTGSEQYF
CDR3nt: TGCGCCAGCAGCTTGGATACAGGGAGTGAGCAGTACTTC

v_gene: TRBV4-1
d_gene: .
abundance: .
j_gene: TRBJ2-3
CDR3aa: CASSSDTMISTDTQYF
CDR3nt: TGCGCCAGCAGTTCCGACACCATGATTAGCACAGATACGCAGTATTTT

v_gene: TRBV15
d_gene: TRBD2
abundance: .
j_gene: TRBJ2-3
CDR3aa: CATSRVIAGGHRGTDTQYF
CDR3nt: TGTGCCACCAGCAGAGTGATAGCGGGAGGCCATAGGGGCACAGATACGCAGTATTTT

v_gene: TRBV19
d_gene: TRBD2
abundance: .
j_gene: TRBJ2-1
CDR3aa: CASSIEASGDNEQFF
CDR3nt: TGTGCCAGTAGTATAGAGGCGAGCGGGGACAATGAGCAGTTCTTC

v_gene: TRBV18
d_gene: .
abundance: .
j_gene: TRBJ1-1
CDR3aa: CASSPARHNSEAFF
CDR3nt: TGTGCCAGCTCACCAGCCAGACATAACTCTGAAGCTTTCTTT

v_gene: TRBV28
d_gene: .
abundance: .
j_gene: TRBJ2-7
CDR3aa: CASSPLGNTLYEQYF
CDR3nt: TGTGCCAGCAGTCCACTAGGGAATACCCTATACGAGCAGTACTTC